This T cell receptor (beta chain) was captured in a study of blood T cell repertoires in COVID-19. At the level of the study: Acute and convalescent COVID-19 specimens originated in the United States, Italy and Spain. T cells, B-cell-depleted T cells, or PBMCs supplied cDNA or gDNA.

CDR3 length: 13 amino acids. V lost 0 bases and J lost 6, with 7 bases in between. Germline lookup yields CDR1 LGHNA and CDR2 YNFKEQ. Generated by immunoSEQ multiplex PCR, the TCRdb table keeps only in-frame clones and is missing some. The sample has 270,000 or so clones, about 89% seen once; the top ten hold approximately 8.2%. Sequencing input: peripheral blood. The clonotype was recovered from a man aged 40-55 years with active or convalescent COVID-19. The V and J genes are TRBV4-2 and TRBJ2-3; D remains unclear. This CDR3 is CASSQERWDTQYF. DNA for the CDR3: TGTGCCAGCAGCCAAGAGAGGTGGGATACGCAGTATTTT.